This entry concerns a single T cell receptor beta chain. Its target is not known. The source of the sample is a study of CD8 T cells in Susac syndrome. RNA in amounts of 0.5 to 1 ug was reverse transcribed with random hexamers. TCRdb re-called the immunoSEQ multiplex PCR reads with MiXCR, one entry per CDR3 protein. The table has hundreds of thousands of distinct CDR3 sequences, roughly 90% seen once; the top ten hold over 0.1%. Points from the study as a whole: In its TCR sequencing and HLA analysis, the study acknowledged that the number of individuals was relatively small.

The CD8+ and CD4+ T cells were isolated magnetically using a negative isolation approach, whereas the TEMRA cells were enriched by FACS. CDR3 size: 13 residues. V was clipped by 0 bases and J by 13 bases; unmatched bases: 4. The germline gives CDR1 SGHDN, CDR2 FVKESK. The sequenced sample was CD8+ T cells from PBMCs. This chain links TRBV14 with TRBJ1-4, with TRBD1 matching over 8 bases. This TCR was recovered from a human donor with multiple sclerosis. The CDR3: CASSQENRGLLFF. CDR3 nucleotides: TGTGCCAGCAGCCAAGAAAACAGGGGGTTACTGTTTTTT.